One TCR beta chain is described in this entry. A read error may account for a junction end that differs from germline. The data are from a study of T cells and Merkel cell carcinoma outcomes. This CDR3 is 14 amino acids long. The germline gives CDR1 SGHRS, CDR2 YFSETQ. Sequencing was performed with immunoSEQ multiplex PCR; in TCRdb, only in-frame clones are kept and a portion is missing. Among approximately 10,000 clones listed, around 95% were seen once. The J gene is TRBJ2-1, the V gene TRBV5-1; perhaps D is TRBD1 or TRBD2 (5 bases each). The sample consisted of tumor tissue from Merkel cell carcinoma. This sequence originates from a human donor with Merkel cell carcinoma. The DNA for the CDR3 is TGTGCCAGCAGCTTGGGGGATTACTACAATGAGCAGTTCTTC. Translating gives CASSLGDYYNEQFF. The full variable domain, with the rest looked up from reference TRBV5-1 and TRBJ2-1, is KAGVTQTPRYLIKTRGQQVTLSCSPISGHRSVSWYQQTPGQGLQFLFEYFSETQRNKGNFPGRFSGRQFSNSRSEMNVSTLELGDSALYLCASSLGDYYNEQFFGPGTRLTVL.